Below are 15 T cell receptor beta chains sequenced from a single sample in a study of regulatory T cells in long-lasting Graves disease. Investigators prepared the TCR beta libraries by applying iRepertoire HTBI primers and Arm-PCR of CDR3 regions. A single record per CDR3 protein comes from TCRdb applying MiXCR to the multiplex PCR reads. Of approximately 350,000 distinct CDR3 sequences in the sample, 23% were seen once. As for time point: persistent/refractory GD, antithyroid drugs over 5 years with positive TRAb. PBMC-extracted RNA yielded the TCR library. The specimen was peripheral blood mononuclear cells (PBMCs), collected when the disease was refractory, from a patient treated with antithyroid drugs. All receptors derive from a woman in her thirties or forties with Graves disease.

This clonotype was found many times. The chain couples TRBV28 to TRBJ2-5; TRBD2 is a possible D gene (6 bases). CDR3 length: 14 amino acids. In germline, CDR1 is MDHEN, CDR2 SYDVKM. With 7 bases removed from V and 2 bases from J, the gap between germline ends came to 14 bases. The CDR3 DNA reads TGTGCCAGCAATTGGGGTCGGGGGCAAGAGACCCAGTACTTC. Encoded protein: CASNWGRGQETQYF.

This clonotype was found many times. The chain links TRBV28 to TRBJ2-7; maybe TRBD2 (6 bases). This CDR3 region has 16 residues. Germline CDR1 reads MDHEN; CDR2 reads SYDVKM. V was trimmed by 3 bases and J by 1 base, leaving 16 bases between them. CDR3: CASSLVGTYTSYEQYF. CDR3 DNA sequence: TGTGCCAGCAGTTTGGTCGGGACTTATACTTCCTACGAGCAGTACTTC.

The chain combines TRBV6-2 or TRBV6-3 with TRBJ2-7; D may correspond to TRBD1 or TRBD2 (5 bases each). Germline-derived CDR1 and CDR2 are MNHEY and SVGEGT. This CDR3 is 13 amino acids long. V lost 8 bases, J lost 4 bases, and 15 bases lay in between. DNA of the CDR3: TGTGCCAGCGCTCGGGGCAGGGAGTACGAGCAGTACTTC. Encoded protein: CASARGREYEQYF.

The V and J genes are TRBV7-8 and TRBJ2-5, with TRBD2 identical over 15 bases. The V segment lost 5 bases and the J segment 2 bases; nucleotides outside the gene matches: 9. Germline lookup yields CDR1 SGHVS and CDR2 FQNEAQ. The CDR3 is made up of 18 amino acids. The CDR3 DNA reads TGTGCCAGCAGCCCGGGGACTAGCGGGAGGCCGGGGCAAGAGACCCAGTACTTC. It yields the protein CASSPGTSGRPGQETQYF.

In this sample, this clonotype turned up once. One base away lies a much larger clone, so this may be a sequencing read error. The rearrangement uses TRBV19 and TRBJ1-2; D perhaps matches TRBD1 (5 bases). Deletions cut 5 bases from V and 7 bases from J, with 20 bases between. The CDR3 runs 15 residues. The germline V gene encodes CDR1 LNHDA and CDR2 SQIVND (reference sequence). The CDR3 sequence: CASSSRDRRDCGYTF. The CDR3 DNA reads TGTGCCAGTAGTTCACGCGACAGACGGGACTGTGGCTACACCTTC. The full variable domain, its missing parts supplied by reference TRBV19 and TRBJ1-2, is DGGITQSPKYLFRKEGQNVTLSCEQNLNHDAMYWYRQDPGQGLRLIYYSQIVNDFQKGDIAEGYSVSREKKESFPLTVTSAQKNPTAFYLCASSSRDRRDCGYTFGSGTRLTVV.

V usage is TRBV28 and J usage is TRBJ2-1, with D unclear. Germline V gene lookup returns CDR1 MDHEN and CDR2 SYDVKM. V shed 5 bases and J shed 3 bases, with 17 bases lying between them. The CDR3 totals 16 residues. In DNA, the CDR3 is TGTGCCAGCAGTCTCCCTCCGTCGTCATACTACAATGAGCAGTTCTTC. It translates to CASSLPPSSYYNEQFF.

This clonotype was recorded at least ten times. The V and J genes are TRBV7-8 and TRBJ2-7, with 8 bases matching TRBD1. Germline CDR1 reads SGHVS; CDR2 reads FQNEAQ. Trimming at V came to 5 bases and at J to 3 bases, leaving 9 bases not matched to a gene. CDR3 length: 15 amino acids. The DNA for the CDR3 is TGTGCCAGCAGCACCTCCGGGACAGGCAGCTACGAGCAGTACTTC. The encoded protein is CASSTSGTGSYEQYF. Combining the CDR3 with reference TRBV7-8 and TRBJ2-7 gives the whole variable domain GAGVSQSPRYKVAKRGQDVALRCDPISGHVSLFWYQQALGQGPEFLTYFQNEAQLDKSGLPSDRFFAERPEGSVSTLKIQRTQQEDSAVYLCASSTSGTGSYEQYFGPGTRLTVT.

Many counts were recorded for this clonotype. The gene calls are TRBV30 and TRBJ2-7; D is unresolved. Per the germline V gene, CDR1 is GTSNPN and CDR2 is SVGIG (reference sequence). The CDR3 contains 11 residues. V lost 3 bases, J lost 4 bases, and 7 bases lay in between. For the CDR3, the DNA is TGTGCCTGGAGGCAGGATTACGAGCAGTACTTC. Amino acids: CAWRQDYEQYF.

This clonotype was detected many times. The V call is TRBV2, the J call TRBJ2-7, with 9 bases matching TRBD2. The J segment lost 0 bases and the V segment lost 6 bases, leaving 3 bases of the junction unmatched. CDR1 and CDR2 from the germline V gene are SNHLY and FYNNEI. The CDR3 is 14 amino acids. CDR3 residues: CASRFSGGSYEQYF. The CDR3, as DNA: TGTGCCAGCAGGTTTAGCGGGGGCTCCTACGAGCAGTACTTC. Full variable domain (missing parts from reference TRBV2 and TRBJ2-7): EPEVTQTPSHQVTQMGQEVILRCVPISNHLYFYWYRQILGQKVEFLVSFYNNEISEKSEIFDDQFSVERPDGSNFTLKIRSTKLEDSAMYFCASRFSGGSYEQYFGPGTRLTVT.

The sample holds many counts of this clonotype. V and J are TRBV12-3 or TRBV12-4 and TRBJ1-4; 8 bases match TRBD1. The trim removed 3 bases at V and 10 bases at J, leaving 10 bases unmatched. There are 15 residues in the CDR3. The CDR3 is CASSFPGAGGGKLFF. CDR3 DNA sequence: TGTGCCAGCAGTTTCCCGGGGGCAGGGGGCGGAAAACTGTTTTTT.

V is TRBV6-1 and J is TRBJ2-7; D uncertain. The ends were cut back, 5 bases at V and 1 base at J, with 6 bases in the middle. Per the germline V gene, CDR1 is MNHNS and CDR2 is SASEGT. This CDR3 has 12 amino acids. CDR3 DNA sequence: TGTGCCAGCAGTCACCCGTCCTACGAGCAGTACTTC. This codes for CASSHPSYEQYF.

This clonotype was picked up a small number of times. The chain has TRBV7-9 and TRBJ2-4; D is possibly TRBD1 (6 bases). CDR3 size: 17 residues. V dropped 0 bases and J dropped 1 base, with 13 bases sitting between them. From germline, CDR1 is SEHNR and CDR2 FQNEAQ (reference sequence). CDR3 bases: TGTGCCAGCAGCTTAGCCCCACCCGGACAGGCCAAAAACATTCAGTACTTC. Its protein is CASSLAPPGQAKNIQYF.

As to this clonotype: This could be a read error, since a much larger clone is one nucleotide away. The chain has TRBV28 and TRBJ2-7; D not certain. The germline CDR1 and CDR2 sequences are MDHEN and SYDVKM. This CDR3 is 12 amino acids long. The DNA of the CDR3 is TGTGCCGGCAGTCATCATCCCTTCGGGCAGTACTTC. Translation gives CAGSHHPFGQYF. The variable domain in full, with the rest retrieved from reference TRBV28 and TRBJ2-7, is DVKVTQSSRYLVKRTGEKVFLECVQDMDHENMFWYRQDPGLGLRLIYFSYDVKMKEKGDIPEGYSVSREKKERFSLILESASTNQTSMYLCAGSHHPFGQYFGPGTRLTVT.

The genes are TRBV25-1 and TRBJ2-1; D not certain. From germline, CDR1 is MGHDK and CDR2 SYGVNS. The CDR3 spans 14 residues. V was shortened by 3 bases and J by 0 bases, with 6 bases between the two germline ends. For the CDR3, the DNA is TGTGCCAGCAGTGAGCGGAGCTCCTACAATGAGCAGTTCTTC. Its translation is CASSERSSYNEQFF.

The chain has TRBV6-2 or TRBV6-3 and TRBJ2-7, with D possibly called TRBD1 or TRBD2 (5 bases each). Between the trimmed V and J ends, which lost 6 bases and 2 bases, there was a span of 14 bases. Germline loops: CDR1 MNHEY, CDR2 SVGEGT. CDR3 length: 14 amino acids. CDR3 bases: TGTGCCAGCAGGGGGGTTTCACATCCCTACGAGCAGTACTTC. Its protein is CASRGVSHPYEQYF.